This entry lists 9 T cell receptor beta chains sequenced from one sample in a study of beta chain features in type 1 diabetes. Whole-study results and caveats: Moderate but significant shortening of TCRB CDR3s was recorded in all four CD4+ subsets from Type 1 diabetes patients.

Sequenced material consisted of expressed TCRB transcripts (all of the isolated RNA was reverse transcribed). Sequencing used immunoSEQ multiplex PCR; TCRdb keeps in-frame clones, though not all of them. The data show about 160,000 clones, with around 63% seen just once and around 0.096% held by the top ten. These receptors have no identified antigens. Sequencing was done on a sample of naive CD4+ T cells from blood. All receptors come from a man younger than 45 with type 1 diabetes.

The CDR3 loop is CSVTGTSPYEQYF. DNA of the CDR3: TGCAGCGTTACCGGGACTTCTCCCTACGAGCAGTACTTC. The rearrangement joins TRBV29-1 to TRBJ2-7; weak D call: TRBD2 (6 bases). Per the germline V gene, CDR1 is SQVTM and CDR2 is ANQGSEA. V lost 5 bases, J lost 2 bases, and 13 bases lay in between. CDR3 length: 13 amino acids.

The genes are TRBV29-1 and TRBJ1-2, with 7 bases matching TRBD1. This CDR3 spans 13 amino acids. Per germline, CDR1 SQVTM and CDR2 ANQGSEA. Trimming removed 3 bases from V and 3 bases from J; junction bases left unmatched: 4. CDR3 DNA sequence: TGCAGCGTTGACCCTACAGGGGACTATGGCTACACCTTC. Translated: CSVDPTGDYGYTF.

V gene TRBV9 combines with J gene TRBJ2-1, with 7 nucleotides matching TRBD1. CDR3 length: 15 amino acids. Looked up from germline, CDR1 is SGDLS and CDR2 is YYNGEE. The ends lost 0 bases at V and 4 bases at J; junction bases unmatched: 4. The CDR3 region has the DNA TGTGCCAGCAGCGTAGCCACAGGGGCGTACAATGAGCAGTTCTTC. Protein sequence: CASSVATGAYNEQFF. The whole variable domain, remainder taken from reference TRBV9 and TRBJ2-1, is DSGVTQTPKHLITATGQRVTLRCSPRSGDLSVYWYQQSLDQGLQFLIQYYNGEERAKGNILERFSAQQFPDLHSELNLSSLELGDSALYFCASSVATGAYNEQFFGPGTRLTVL.

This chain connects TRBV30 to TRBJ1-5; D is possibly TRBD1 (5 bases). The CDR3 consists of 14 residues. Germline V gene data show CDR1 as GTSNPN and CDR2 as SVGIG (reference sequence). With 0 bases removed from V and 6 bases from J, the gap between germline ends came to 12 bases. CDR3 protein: CAWSVTQGGQPQHF. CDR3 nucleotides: TGTGCCTGGAGTGTAACCCAGGGCGGTCAGCCCCAGCATTTT.

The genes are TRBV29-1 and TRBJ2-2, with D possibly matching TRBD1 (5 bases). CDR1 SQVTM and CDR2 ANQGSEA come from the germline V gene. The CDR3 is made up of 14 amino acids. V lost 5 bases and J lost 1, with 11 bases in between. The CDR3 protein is CSVFETVNTGELFF. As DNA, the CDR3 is TGCAGCGTTTTTGAGACAGTGAACACCGGGGAGCTGTTTTTT.

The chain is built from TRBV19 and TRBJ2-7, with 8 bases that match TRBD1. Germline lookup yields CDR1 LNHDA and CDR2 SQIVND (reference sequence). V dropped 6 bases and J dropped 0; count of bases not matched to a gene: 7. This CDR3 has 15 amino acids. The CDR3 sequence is CASRKTGTGSYEQYF. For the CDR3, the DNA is TGTGCCAGTAGAAAGACCGGGACAGGCTCCTACGAGCAGTACTTC.

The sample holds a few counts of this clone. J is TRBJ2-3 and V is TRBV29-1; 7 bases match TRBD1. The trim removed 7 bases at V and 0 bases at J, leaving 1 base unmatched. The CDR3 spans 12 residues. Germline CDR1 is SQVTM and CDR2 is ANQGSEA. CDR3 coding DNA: TGCAGCGCGGACAGGAGCACAGATACGCAGTATTTT. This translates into CSADRSTDTQYF.

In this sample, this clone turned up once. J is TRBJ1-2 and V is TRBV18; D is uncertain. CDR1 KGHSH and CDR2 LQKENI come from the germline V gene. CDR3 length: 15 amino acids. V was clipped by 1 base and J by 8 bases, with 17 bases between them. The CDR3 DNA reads TGTGCCAGCTCACCACGGAGGACGGAGGAGGCAGGCTACACCTTC. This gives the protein CASSPRRTEEAGYTF.

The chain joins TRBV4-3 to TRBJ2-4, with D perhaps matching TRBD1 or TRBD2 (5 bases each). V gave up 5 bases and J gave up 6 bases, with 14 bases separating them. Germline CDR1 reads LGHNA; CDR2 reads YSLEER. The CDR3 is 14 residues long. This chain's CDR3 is CASSAGAGRNIQYF. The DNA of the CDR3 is TGCGCCAGCAGCGCTGGGGCAGGGAGAAACATTCAGTACTTC.